This T cell receptor (beta chain) originates from a study of cytomegalovirus exposure and HLA in healthy donors. Study results and caveats: In vitro work confirmed that a few CMV-associated chains recognize CMV antigens. The dataset shows that most TCR sequences were rare, while some public TCRs occurred in many donors.

Germline CDR1 SGHRS, CDR2 YFSETQ. V lost 1 base to trimming and J lost 1 base, with 15 bases between them. The CDR3 has 16 amino acids. 13 Jbeta primers and 60 Vbeta primers were used for the PCR. Method: immunoSEQ multiplex PCR; TCRdb's copy keeps in-frame clones and lacks some. Of about 150,000 clones in the sample, about 73% were seen once. As concerns this clone: Antigen specificity is unknown.

This chain connects TRBV5-1 to TRBJ2-7; maybe TRBD2 (6 bases). The clonotype comes from a man in his forties in good health and CMV-seropositive. Sequenced material: PBMCs. For the CDR3, the DNA is TGCGCCAGCAGCTTGAGAGAGGGGAGGACTTCCTACGAGCAGTACTTC. Amino acid sequence: CASSLREGRTSYEQYF.